Presented here are 2 T cell receptor beta chains from one specimen sequenced in a study of CD8 T cells in Susac syndrome. An input of roughly 0.45 to 1 ug of RNA was subjected to reverse transcription using random hexamers. MiXCR, run by TCRdb on the immunoSEQ multiplex PCR reads, gives a single entry per CDR3 protein. The sample includes about 150,000 distinct CDR3 sequences, 85% to 95% seen only once; the top ten take approximately 0.15%. Sequences were obtained from CD4+ T cells from PBMCs. The receptors were gathered from a human donor with Susac syndrome.

This chain links TRBV20-1 with TRBJ2-5, with D perhaps matching TRBD1 or TRBD2 (5 bases each). Deletions cut 1 base from V and 10 bases from J, with 10 bases between. The CDR3 is made up of 11 amino acids. Germline lookup yields CDR1 DFQATT and CDR2 SNEGSKA (reference sequence). Here the CDR3 reads CSARGGGNQYF. The DNA of the CDR3 is TGCAGTGCTAGAGGTGGGGGAAACCAGTACTTC.

This clonotype was observed a handful of times. The chain employs TRBV7-2 and TRBJ1-3, with a weak D call TRBD1 (5 bases). CDR1 is SGHTA, CDR2 FQGNSA, per germline. The V gene lost 4 bases and the J gene lost 5 bases, with 9 bases spanning the gap. CDR3 length equals 13 residues. The CDR3 loop is CASSWTQRNTIYF. The CDR3 DNA reads as TGTGCCAGCAGCTGGACACAACGAAACACCATATATTTT.